The clone carrying this T cell receptor (beta chain) was detected many times. Its antigen remains unknown. Documented time point: newly diagnosed GD, antithyroid drugs for less than 3 months. Extracted PBMC RNA gave rise to the TCR library. The data were taken from a study of regulatory T cells in long-lasting Graves disease. Study results and limitations: TCR diversity was lower in persistent Graves' patients (versus newly diagnosed ones).

Assembly of TCR beta libraries relied on iRepertoire HTBI primers together with Arm-PCR of CDR3 regions. TCRdb ran MiXCR on the multiplex PCR reads and lists one entry per CDR3 protein. The table lists some 400,000 distinct CDR3 sequences, more than 12% of them singletons. V was cut by 3 bases and J by 4 bases, with 16 bases left in between. CDR3 length: 16 residues. Germline V CDR1 and CDR2: SGHRS, YFSETQ. A further study also used this sample, focusing on T cells in Graves' hyperthyroidism and ophthalmopathy. From that paper: These patients, aged 18 to 65, had recently diagnosed hyperthyroidism lasting under 2 months. A 13 V-J signature model discriminated ophthalmopathy versus stable hyperthyroidism.

The receptor's source is a woman aged 30 to 39 with Graves disease. The input for sequencing was peripheral blood mononuclear cells (PBMCs), taken at new diagnosis, from a patient treated with antithyroid drugs. The rearrangement uses TRBV5-1 and TRBJ2-2; the D call may be TRBD1 or TRBD2 (6 bases each). In DNA, the CDR3 is TGCGCCAGCAGCTCAAACAGGGAAGCGGGCACCGGGGAGCTGTTTTTT. Translation gives CASSSNREAGTGELFF.